Only a few counts were recorded for the clone carrying this T cell receptor beta chain. TCRdb re-derived calls from the RACE reads in MiXCR, one entry per CDR3 protein. The sample carries 380,000 or so distinct CDR3 sequences, around 5.5% recorded once. The sample belongs to a study of human T cells and chemical hapten exposure. Time point indicated: pre-sensitization, week 0. The treatment here: therapeutic diphenylcyclopropenone sensitization with weekly scalp DPC. The CDR3 consists of 15 residues. Trimming stripped 5 bases from V and 0 bases from J, with 8 bases between. CDR1 and CDR2 from the germline V gene are SEHNR and FQNEAQ (reference sequence).

V and J are TRBV7-9 and TRBJ1-6, with D possibly TRBD1 on 5 matching bases. The TCR originated in a young woman with alopecia areata. Some clones in this sample may be carry-over from other donors' samples. Here the sequenced sample was whole blood, taken in connection with sensitization to the hapten diphenylcyclopropenone (DPC). The CDR3 reads CASSPGISYNSPLHF. The CDR3 DNA is TGTGCCAGCAGCCCAGGGATCTCCTATAATTCACCCCTCCACTTT.